This record looks at one T cell receptor (beta chain) sequence and its context. This specimen comes from a study of blood T cell repertoires in COVID-19. The CDR3 extends over 12 amino acids. Germline CDR1 reads SGHDT; CDR2 reads YYEEEE. Trimming took off 5 bases at V and 4 bases at J, with 9 bases between the two ends. Method: immunoSEQ multiplex PCR; TCRdb's copy keeps in-frame clones and lacks some. Of roughly 68,000 clones listed, 87% are singletons. This receptor was identified in a woman between 45 and 60 years old with COVID-19, enrolled during active disease. Sequencing used peripheral blood. The chain has TRBV5-6 and TRBJ1-2, with D perhaps matching TRBD1 (5 bases). CDR3 DNA: TGTGCCAGCAGTCCTCAGGGCTATGGCTACACCTTC. It is translated as CASSPQGYGYTF. Using reference TRBV5-6 and TRBJ1-2 for the parts outside the CDR3, the full variable domain is DAGVTQSPTHLIKTRGQQVTLRCSPKSGHDTVSWYQQALGQGPQFIFQYYEEEERQRGNFPDRFSGHQFPNYSSELNVNALLLGDSALYLCASSPQGYGYTFGSGTRLTVV.